These T cell receptor beta chains were read from a single sample in a study of CD8+ T cells in alopecia areata. Here immunoSEQ multiplex PCR was the method, and the copy in TCRdb shows in-frame clones only, minus some. The sample carries over 200,000 clones, about three fifths recorded once. The sample here was CD4+ T cells sorted from blood, taken at week 0. These receptors were collected from a human donor with alopecia areata. The CDR3 runs from the conserved cysteine through the conserved F or W. Fields, in order: J gene, V gene, CDR3 protein.

TRBJ1-2,TRBV6-1,CASSEVGTGSLLSYTF
TRBJ2-1,TRBV4-1,CASSQPKDPGHEQFF
TRBJ1-1,TRBV29-1,CSWTGITEAFF
TRBJ1-5,TRBV27,CASSFSGSPHQPQHF
TRBJ2-7,TRBV27,CASSLGYEQYF
TRBJ1-4,TRBV5-6,CASSSAGALEEKLFF
TRBJ2-1,TRBV6-5,CASSYSLRNEQFF
TRBJ1-1,TRBV30,CASSTGTTGTEAFF
TRBJ2-5,TRBV7-9,CASSGGTSGQETQYF
TRBJ2-1,TRBV30,CAWSVLRANEQFF
TRBJ2-1,TRBV30,CAWASSYNEQFF
TRBJ1-5,TRBV6-5,CASSLRGVGNQPQHF
TRBJ1-1,TRBV4-2,CASSQDRGQLNTEAFF
TRBJ1-5,TRBV6-5,CASSSQGRQPQHF
TRBJ2-3,TRBV7-3,CASSAGRYVSTDTQYF
TRBJ2-7,TRBV6-5,CASSKDREYYEQYF
TRBJ2-7,TRBV7-9,CASSLNRGEQYF